These 17 T cell receptor beta chains share one sample of origin, sequenced in a study of response to subunit inactivated influenza vaccine. MiXCR, run by TCRdb on the RT-PCR reads, gives a single entry per CDR3 protein. The profile shows about 700,000 distinct CDR3 sequences, 11% to 15% of them singletons. The specimen comprised PBMCs from blood, sampled approximately 15 days before vaccination. These receptor sequences come from a middle-aged man who received an inactivated influenza vaccine.

This clonotype was found a few times. Its ends do not fully match the called genes, so a read error is possible. The chain employs TRBV6-1 and TRBJ2-1; TRBD2 aligns across 8 bases. The V gene's germline CDR1 is MNHNS and CDR2 SASEGT. There are 17 residues in the CDR3. CDR3 sequence reads: CASSERTGTSGYNEHFF. The CDR3 DNA follows: TGTGCCAGCAGTGAGCGTACCGGGACTAGTGGGTACAATGAGCATTTCTTC.

This clonotype was observed a handful of times. The V call is TRBV5-1, the J call TRBJ1-4; D unresolved. V dropped 0 bases and J dropped 6 bases, with 12 bases sitting between them. CDR3 size: 15 residues. Germline V gene data show CDR1 as SGHRS and CDR2 as YFSETQ. The CDR3 sequence is CASSLAGRGDEKLFF. The CDR3 region has the DNA TGCGCCAGCAGCTTGGCCGGGAGAGGCGATGAAAAACTGTTTTTT.

This clonotype showed up just a few times. The gene calls are TRBV19 and TRBJ1-6; D ambiguous. The CDR3 extends over 18 amino acids. V gave up 3 bases and J gave up 0 bases, with 15 bases separating them. Germline loops: CDR1 LNHDA, CDR2 SQIVND (reference sequence). CDR3 coding DNA: TGTGCCAGTAGTATTTATCTCGGCCGAAGCTCCTATAATTCACCCCTCCACTTT. Protein: CASSIYLGRSSYNSPLHF. The whole variable domain, filled in from reference TRBV19 and TRBJ1-6, reads DGGITQSPKYLFRKEGQNVTLSCEQNLNHDAMYWYRQDPGQGLRLIYYSQIVNDFQKGDIAEGYSVSREKKESFPLTVTSAQKNPTAFYLCASSIYLGRSSYNSPLHFGNGTRLTVT.

The chain has TRBV7-9 and TRBJ2-2; either TRBD1 or TRBD2 may fit D (5 bases each). The CDR3 sequence is 16 residues long. The ends were cut back, 5 bases at V and 3 bases at J, with 16 bases in the middle. The germline CDR1 and CDR2 sequences are SEHNR and FQNEAQ (reference sequence). The CDR3 DNA follows: TGTGCCAGCAGCCCCCGGGACCCACTCGACACCGGGGAGCTGTTTTTT. Its protein product is CASSPRDPLDTGELFF.

In its sample, this clonotype was seen many times. The gene calls are TRBV6-2 or TRBV6-3 and TRBJ2-2; D is uncertain. The CDR3 sequence is 12 residues long. Trimming took off 4 bases at V and 7 bases at J, with 7 bases between the two ends. The germline CDR1 and CDR2 sequences are MNHEY and SVGEGT. CDR3 coding DNA: TGTGCCAGCAGTTTGTATGGCGGGGAGCTGTTTTTT. Amino acids: CASSLYGGELFF.

The V gene is TRBV6-1, the J gene TRBJ2-7; 12 bases line up with TRBD2. Germline loops: CDR1 MNHNS, CDR2 SASEGT. This CDR3 spans 15 amino acids. J gave up 4 bases and V 6 bases, and 7 bases lay outside the gene matches. As DNA, the CDR3 is TGTGCCAGCAGATCCTGGACTAGCGGGGAGTACGAGCAGTACTTC. It specifies CASRSWTSGEYEQYF.

This clonotype was detected many times. The chain's CDR3 is CASSLGGVSGANVLTF. For the CDR3, the DNA is TGCGCCAGCAGCTTGGGGGGAGTTTCTGGGGCCAACGTCCTGACTTTC. The chain has TRBV5-1 and TRBJ2-6, with D possibly TRBD2 on 5 matching bases. This CDR3 region has 16 residues. Trimming took off 0 bases at V and 1 base at J, with 8 bases between the two ends. The V gene's germline CDR1 is SGHRS and CDR2 YFSETQ.

Comment on this clonotype: An end of the junction does not agree with germline; a read error may underlie this. The genes are TRBV9 and TRBJ2-3; TRBD2 aligns across 8 bases. There are 15 residues in the CDR3. Germline V gives CDR1 SGDLS, CDR2 YYNGEE. The DNA of the CDR3 is TGTGCCAGCAGCGGGAGCGGGAGAAGCACAGATATGCAGTATTTT. Protein: CASSGSGRSTDMQYF.

Comment on this clonotype: A read error is possible here, since a much larger clone lies one base away. J is TRBJ2-1 and V is TRBV6-2 or TRBV6-3; 8 nucleotides line up with TRBD2. The germline V gene encodes CDR1 MNHEY and CDR2 SVGEGT. The CDR3 has 17 amino acids. The CDR3 nucleotides are TGTGCCAGAAGTTACGATTCCCTGGGACTAGGAGGTAGGGAGCAGTTCTTC. Translation gives CARSYDSLGLGGREQFF.

This clonotype was observed at least ten times. A junction boundary mismatches the germline segment, possibly from a read error. The rearrangement joins TRBV7-2 to TRBJ2-3; perhaps D is TRBD1 or TRBD2 (5 bases each). Germline V gene lookup returns CDR1 SGHTA and CDR2 FQGNSA. The CDR3 extends over 14 amino acids. The CDR3 DNA is TGCGCCAGCAGCTTGGTAGCAGGGACCGATACGCAGTATTTT. Amino acid sequence: CASSLVAGTDTQYF.

V usage is TRBV27 and J usage is TRBJ2-3, with 10 nucleotides matching TRBD2. Per germline, CDR1 MNHEY and CDR2 SMNVEV (reference sequence). This CDR3 comprises 15 residues. Trimming at V came to 5 bases and at J to 6 bases, leaving 8 bases not matched to a gene. The CDR3 here is CASSPLAGDLDTQYF. The CDR3 DNA sequence: TGTGCCAGCAGTCCCCTAGCGGGGGACCTTGATACGCAGTATTTT.

This chain connects TRBV2 to TRBJ1-2, with TRBD1 matching over 7 bases. Germline V CDR1 and CDR2: SNHLY, FYNNEI. With V trimmed by 2 bases and J by 4 bases, 4 bases remained unmatched. The CDR3 has 14 residues. DNA for the CDR3: TGTGCCAGCAGTGAAAGGGGACAGAGCTATGGCTACACCTTC. It yields the protein CASSERGQSYGYTF.

The V call is TRBV12-3 or TRBV12-4, the J call TRBJ2-2; TRBD2 might be the D (5 bases). This CDR3 has 16 amino acids. V was pared by 4 bases and J by 0 bases, with 12 bases between. CDR3 amino acids: CASSYVLGTNTGELFF. CDR3 nucleotides: TGTGCCAGCAGTTACGTCCTCGGGACGAACACCGGGGAGCTGTTTTTT.

V and J are TRBV12-3 or TRBV12-4 and TRBJ1-2; TRBD1 is a possible D gene (6 bases). Deletions cut 7 bases from V and 4 bases from J, with 16 bases between. This CDR3 region has 14 residues. The DNA for the CDR3 is TGTGCCAGCACCGCACAGGGAGTTACCTATGGCTACACCTTC. Translating it yields CASTAQGVTYGYTF.

This clonotype was seen many times. This sequence joins TRBV6-2 or TRBV6-3 and TRBJ1-1; 10 bases align to TRBD1. Per germline, CDR1 MNHEY and CDR2 SVGEGT. The CDR3 runs to 15 residues. The V and J ends lost 4 bases and 4 bases, in that order; junction bases with no gene match: 6. The CDR3 nucleotides are TGTGCCAGCAGTTTCAACCGGGACAGGGGCACTGAAGCTTTCTTT. Amino acids: CASSFNRDRGTEAFF.

The J gene is TRBJ2-5, the V gene TRBV29-1; D may be TRBD2 (6 bases). The CDR3 consists of 12 residues. V was clipped by 7 bases and J by 4 bases, with 13 bases between them. The V gene's germline CDR1 is SQVTM and CDR2 ANQGSEA. The CDR3 here is CSGLLRGETQYF. CDR3 bases: TGCAGCGGGCTGCTGCGGGGAGAGACCCAGTACTTC.

The sample holds a few counts of this clonotype. The gene calls are TRBV20-1 and TRBJ2-7; D unresolved. V was clipped by 4 bases and J by 2 bases, with 3 bases between them. The CDR3 contains 10 residues. CDR1 DFQATT and CDR2 SNEGSKA come from the germline V gene (reference sequence). The CDR3 DNA is TGCAGTGCTATACCCTACGAGCAGTACTTC. It yields the protein CSAIPYEQYF.